These 5 T cell receptor beta chains share one sample of origin, sequenced in a study of T cells in Graves' hyperthyroidism and ophthalmopathy. RNA transcripts provided the source from which TCR beta CDR3 regions were amplified. HTBI primers drove first-round RT-PCR of the TCR CDR3. MiXCR, run by TCRdb on the multiplex PCR reads, gives a single entry per CDR3 protein. Of 560,000 or so distinct CDR3 sequences in the sample, just over 45% were seen once. The sequenced material came from peripheral blood or thyroid tissue (not recorded which). The receptors come from a woman under 30 with Graves' hyperthyroidism.

The gene calls are TRBV24-1 and TRBJ1-5; D unclear. Germline V gives CDR1 KGHDR, CDR2 SFDVKD. V lost 7 bases and J 6 bases, leaving 9 bases between the germline ends. The CDR3 runs to 12 residues. Here the CDR3 reads CATSDQVQPQHF. The CDR3 DNA reads TGTGCCACCAGCGATCAGGTTCAGCCCCAGCATTTT.

This clonotype was recorded at least ten times. J is TRBJ2-5 and V is TRBV20-1, with 10 bases matching TRBD2. The CDR3 has 14 residues. The junction had 9 bases not matched to a gene; V was cut back by 6 bases and J by 5 bases. Germline CDR1 is DFQATT and CDR2 is SNEGSKA (reference sequence). The CDR3 coding sequence is TGCAGTGCACAGCCCGGGACTAGCGAGGAGACCCAGTACTTC. Translating it yields CSAQPGTSEETQYF.

The sample holds a few counts of this clonotype. This chain uses TRBV2 with TRBJ2-7, with D maybe TRBD1 (5 bases). The germline V and J ends were trimmed by 5 bases and 0 bases, with 11 bases remaining between them. CDR1 is SNHLY and CDR2 is FYNNEI in the germline V gene. The CDR3 is made up of 14 amino acids. DNA for the CDR3: TGTGCCAGCAGTTCCAGGGAAAGCTCCTACGAGCAGTACTTC. It codes for CASSSRESSYEQYF.

The J gene is TRBJ2-5, the V gene TRBV18; 7 nucleotides agree with TRBD1. Germline CDR1 KGHSH, CDR2 LQKENI. V lost 4 bases, J lost 2 bases, and 4 bases stayed unmatched. The CDR3 extends over 14 amino acids. CDR3 nucleotides: TGTGCCAGCTCACGACAGGGACGGCAAGAGACCCAGTACTTC. It specifies CASSRQGRQETQYF.

The genes are TRBV20-1 and TRBJ2-7; 12 nucleotides align to TRBD2. Per the germline V gene, CDR1 is DFQATT and CDR2 is SNEGSKA (reference sequence). The CDR3 is 14 residues long. J lost 7 bases, V lost 3 bases, and 7 bases had no gene match. The CDR3 sequence is CSASVLAGGREQYF. CDR3 coding DNA: TGCAGTGCTAGCGTCCTAGCGGGAGGGCGGGAGCAGTACTTC.